Listed below are T cell receptor beta chains from one sample, sequenced in a study of Graves' ophthalmopathy and Graves' hyperthyroidism. MiXCR was run by TCRdb on the multiplex PCR reads, yielding one entry per CDR3 protein. Of roughly 410,000 distinct CDR3 sequences in the sample, 15% were seen once. Sequencing used peripheral blood. These receptors came from a woman aged 18-29 years with stable Graves' hyperthyroidism. Both conserved end residues are part of each CDR3. A D gene is named only where the DNA matches it firmly. Size tells how often a clone was seen (once, few, many) or the class of an expanded clone, and some rows leave it out.

clone_size j_call d_call v_call cdr3_aa cdr3_nt
few TRBJ1-5 NA TRBV7-2 CAPPRRNQPQHF TGTGCCCCCCCCCGCCGCAATCAGCCCCAGCATTTT
many TRBJ1-3 NA TRBV11-1 CASSLVGSSGNTIYF TGTGCCAGCAGCTTAGTCGGCAGCTCTGGAAACACCATATATTTT
NA TRBJ2-2 NA TRBV20-1 CSARDTGGTGELFF TGCAGTGCTAGAGATACAGGCGGCACCGGGGAGCTGTTTTTT
many TRBJ2-2 TRBD1 TRBV7-2 CASSPGQVVGELFF TGTGCCAGCAGCCCCGGACAGGTTGTCGGGGAGCTGTTTTTT
many TRBJ1-2 NA TRBV28 CASSFMGAGVKGGYTF TGTGCCAGCAGTTTTATGGGCGCGGGAGTAAAAGGTGGCTACACCTTC
many TRBJ1-1 NA TRBV15 CATSMTGMNTEAFF TGTGCCACCAGCATGACAGGCATGAACACTGAAGCTTTCTTT
many TRBJ1-5 TRBD1 TRBV24-1 CATSDPGQGGGQPQHF TGTGCCACCAGTGATCCTGGACAGGGCGGGGGACAGCCCCAGCATTTT
many TRBJ1-2 NA TRBV6-2/TRBV6-3 CASRAAGDNYGYTF TGTGCCAGCAGGGCCGCAGGGGATAACTATGGCTACACCTTC
many TRBJ2-4 NA TRBV11-2 CASSLEFPVGAKNIKYF TGTGCCAGCAGCTTAGAATTCCCCGTGGGAGCCAAAAACATTAAGTACTTC
many TRBJ2-5 TRBD1 TRBV12-3/TRBV12-4 CASSPRDRQETQYF TGTGCCAGCAGTCCCCGGGACAGGCAAGAGACCCAGTACTTC
NA TRBJ1-2 TRBD1 TRBV12-5 CASGPQGGSLPGYGYTF TGTGCTAGTGGTCCGCAGGGGGGGTCCCTACCCGGTTATGGCTACACCTTC
many TRBJ2-3 TRBD2 TRBV6-4 CASSKDGGGVNTQYF TGTGCCAGCAGTAAGGATGGCGGGGGAGTAAATACGCAGTATTTT
many TRBJ1-5 NA TRBV6-2/TRBV6-3 CASRTDQPQHF TGTGCCAGCAGGACCGATCAGCCCCAGCATTTT
many TRBJ1-1 TRBD1 TRBV12-5 CASGLVARGQMNTEAFF TGTGCTAGTGGTTTGGTAGCGCGGGGACAGATGAACACTGAAGCTTTCTTT
many TRBJ1-1 NA TRBV10-3 CAIKPTVNTEAFF TGTGCCATCAAACCGACAGTGAACACTGAAGCTTTCTTT
many TRBJ1-5 NA TRBV2 CASSDGVAGNQPQHF TGTGCCAGCAGTGATGGAGTGGCAGGCAATCAGCCCCAGCATTTT
NA TRBJ1-3 NA TRBV5-1 CASSVNRDNGNTIYF TGCGCCAGCAGCGTCAACAGGGATAATGGAAACACCATATATTTT
many TRBJ1-2 TRBD1 TRBV5-1 CASSPDRAYYGYTF TGCGCCAGCAGCCCAGACAGGGCCTACTATGGCTACACCTTC
many TRBJ1-5 NA TRBV6-5 CASSYSPWQPQHF TGTGCCAGCAGTTACTCCCCCTGGCAGCCCCAGCATTTT
many TRBJ1-2 NA TRBV27 CASSSPPYGYTF TGTGCCAGCAGTTCTCCCCCCTATGGCTACACCTTC
NA TRBJ2-5 NA TRBV27 CASRGPAGTQYF TGTGCCAGCAGGGGACCTGCCGGGACCCAGTACTTC
few TRBJ2-3 TRBD1 TRBV4-1 CASSQIQGLEGDTQYF TGCGCCAGCAGCCAGATACAGGGGCTCGAGGGGGATACGCAGTATTTT
many TRBJ1-5 TRBD1 TRBV6-5 CASRHRGGNQPQHF TGTGCCAGCAGGCACAGGGGTGGCAATCAGCCCCAGCATTTT
many TRBJ1-2 NA TRBV19 CASSIREDGGYTF TGTGCCAGTAGTATAAGGGAGGACGGTGGCTACACCTTC
many TRBJ1-1 NA TRBV25-1 CASSEFWAADTEAFF TGTGCCAGCAGTGAATTTTGGGCGGCGGACACTGAAGCTTTCTTT
many TRBJ1-1 TRBD1 TRBV6-6 CASSYSAGGVTEAFF TGTGCCAGCAGTTACAGCGCAGGGGGAGTCACTGAAGCTTTCTTT
many TRBJ1-6 NA TRBV28 CASSFPQGSYRSPLHF TGTGCCAGCAGTTTCCCGCAGGGCAGTTACAGGTCACCCCTCCACTTT
many TRBJ1-2 TRBD1 TRBV5-5 CASSPRTGPRYTF TGTGCCAGCAGCCCCCGGACAGGGCCCCGCTACACCTTC
many TRBJ1-1 NA TRBV19 CASSNRAENTEAFF TGTGCCAGTAGTAACAGGGCGGAGAACACTGAAGCTTTCTTT
NA TRBJ2-7 TRBD1 TRBV11-1 CASSLPRTGPRSYEQYF TGTGCCAGCAGCTTACCTAGGACAGGGCCCAGATCCTACGAGCAGTACTTC
NA TRBJ1-5 TRBD1 TRBV12-3/TRBV12-4 CASSLSGDRGDQPQHF TGTGCCAGCAGTTTAAGTGGGGACAGGGGGGATCAGCCCCAGCATTTT
NA TRBJ1-1 NA TRBV12-3/TRBV12-4 CASSSLDSLNTEAFF TGTGCCAGCAGTTCACTTGACAGCCTGAACACTGAAGCTTTCTTT
NA TRBJ1-1 NA TRBV5-1 CASSLVAGVNTEAFF TGCGCCAGCAGCTTGGTAGCAGGGGTGAACACTGAAGCTTTCTTT
many TRBJ1-5 TRBD1 TRBV6-5 CASSYTLQGLNNQPQHF TGTGCCAGCAGTTACACACTACAGGGGTTGAACAATCAGCCCCAGCATTTT
NA TRBJ1-2 NA TRBV9 CASSVAIPAGNYGYTF TGTGCCAGCAGCGTAGCCATCCCGGCAGGAAACTATGGCTACACCTTC
many TRBJ2-7 NA TRBV5-1 CASSLAGFTYEQYF TGCGCCAGCAGCTTGGCCGGGTTCACCTACGAGCAGTACTTC
NA TRBJ2-5 NA TRBV6-2/TRBV6-3 CASFEGGRETQYF TGTGCCAGCTTCGAGGGGGGTAGAGAGACCCAGTACTTC
few TRBJ1-6 NA TRBV4-1 CASSPSSTGLSSPLHF TGCGCCAGCAGCCCCTCTTCCACAGGGTTAAGTTCACCCCTCCACTTT
many TRBJ2-7 NA TRBV12-3/TRBV12-4 CASSEDYEQYF TGTGCCAGCAGTGAGGATTACGAGCAGTACTTC
many TRBJ1-1 NA TRBV5-6 CASSRRTGSMGTEAFF TGTGCCAGCAGCCGTCGTACAGGTTCGATGGGCACTGAAGCTTTCTTT
many TRBJ2-7 NA TRBV15 CATSRDPRGSYEQYF TGTGCCACCAGCAGAGATCCCCGGGGCTCCTACGAGCAGTACTTC
many TRBJ2-5 TRBD1 TRBV2 CASTGGSWPTYF TGTGCCAGCACAGGGGGTAGTTGGCCAACGTACTTC
many TRBJ2-5 NA TRBV20-1 CSARDVTLGTETQYF TGCAGTGCTAGAGACGTCACCCTCGGGACGGAGACCCAGTACTTC
many TRBJ1-1 NA TRBV5-1 CASNWGTGKTEAFF TGCGCCAGCAACTGGGGCACAGGGAAGACTGAAGCTTTCTTT
many TRBJ2-2 NA TRBV6-5 CASSYSTTATWELFF TGTGCCAGCAGTTACTCGACAACAGCCACATGGGAGCTGTTTTTT
many TRBJ1-5 NA TRBV28 CASSPIFLSNQPQHF TGTGCCAGCAGTCCTATCTTCCTTAGCAATCAGCCCCAGCATTTT
many TRBJ2-4 NA TRBV6-1 CASSVGAGGGGIQYF TGTGCCAGCAGTGTGGGGGCAGGGGGAGGGGGGATTCAGTACTTC
many TRBJ2-4 NA TRBV6-2/TRBV6-3 CASSYGIQRNIQYF TGTGCCAGCAGTTACGGCATCCAGAGGAACATTCAGTACTTC
many TRBJ1-2 NA TRBV7-2 CASSSVGGGNYGYTF TGTGCCAGCAGCTCCGTAGGGGGGGGGAATTATGGCTACACCTTC
many TRBJ1-1 NA TRBV6-5 CASSYGGQDTEAFF TGTGCCAGCAGTTACGGGGGGCAGGACACTGAAGCTTTCTTT
few TRBJ1-2 NA TRBV5-5 CASSLEGQPYGYTF TGTGCCAGCAGCTTGGAAGGCCAGCCCTATGGCTACACCTTC
few TRBJ2-5 NA TRBV2 CASSTAGTGQETQYF TGTGCCAGCAGTACCGCCGGGACCGGACAAGAGACCCAGTACTTC
few TRBJ2-7 NA TRBV6-5 CASSYEPGLAYEQYF TGTGCCAGCAGTTACGAGCCGGGGCTAGCCTACGAGCAGTACTTC
many TRBJ1-1 NA TRBV4-1 CASSQTKPNTEAFF TGCGCCAGCAGCCAAACTAAACCCAACACTGAAGCTTTCTTT
many TRBJ2-7 NA TRBV12-3/TRBV12-4 CASSSNRAPREYF TGTGCCAGCAGCTCCAACAGGGCACCCAGGGAGTACTTC